This TCR beta chain is from a study of OX40 agonist ivuxolimab in advanced cancers. Patients with a history of autoimmune disease or on systemic immunosuppression were excluded. Assay used: immunoSEQ multiplex PCR; TCRdb lists only in-frame clones, some missing. Of about 67,000 clones listed, around 86% were seen once; the top ten hold about 3.9%. This CDR3 comprises 15 residues. Germline V lookup: CDR1 LNHDA, CDR2 SQIVND (reference sequence). This clone was observed once. Its antigen is still unknown. Study outcomes and limitations: Antigen specificity of clonally expanded peripheral T cells was not established. Among T cells, CD8+ cells averaged more expanded clones than CD4+ cells.

The sequences come from CD4+ or CD8+ T cells sorted from blood, collected in a trial of the OX40 agonist ivuxolimab. The sequence came from an adult with an advanced solid tumor such as melanoma, head and neck, liver or kidney cancer. The chain couples TRBV19 to TRBJ2-6; D may be TRBD1 or TRBD2 (6 bases each). The CDR3 region is CASSGASVGANVLTF. The CDR3 DNA follows: TGTGCGTCGTCGGGGGCAAGCGTCGGGGCCAACGTCCTGACTTTC.